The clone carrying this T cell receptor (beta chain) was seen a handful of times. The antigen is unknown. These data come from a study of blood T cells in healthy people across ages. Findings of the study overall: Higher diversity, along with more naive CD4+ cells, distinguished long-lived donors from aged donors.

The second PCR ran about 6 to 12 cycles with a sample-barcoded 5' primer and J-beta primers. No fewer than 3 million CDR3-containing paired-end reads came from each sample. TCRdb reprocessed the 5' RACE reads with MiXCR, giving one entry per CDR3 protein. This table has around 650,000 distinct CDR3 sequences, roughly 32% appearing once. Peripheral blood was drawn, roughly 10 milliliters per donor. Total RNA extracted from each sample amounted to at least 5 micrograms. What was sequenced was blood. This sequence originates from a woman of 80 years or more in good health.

For the CDR3, the DNA is TGTGCCAGCAGCTTACAGGGGGCGCTAACCGGGGAGCTGTTTTTT. It codes for CASSLQGALTGELFF. The V and J genes are TRBV7-2 and TRBJ2-2; 8 nucleotides agree with TRBD1. Looked up from germline, CDR1 is SGHTA and CDR2 is FQGNSA. This CDR3 has 15 residues. V shed 2 bases and J 5 bases; nucleotides not matched to a gene: 4. Combining the CDR3 with reference TRBV7-2 and TRBJ2-2 gives the whole variable domain GAGVSQSPSNKVTEKGKDVELRCDPISGHTALYWYRQSLGQGLEFLIYFQGNSAPDKSGLPSDRFSAERTGGSVSTLTIQRTQQEDSAVYLCASSLQGALTGELFFGEGSRLTVL.